This T cell receptor (beta chain) is drawn from a study of ipilimumab plus nivolumab after autologous stem cell transplantation. Study-level background: Patients received a median of roughly five ipilimumab and roughly 8 nivolumab doses. General study points: Per the authors, repertoire, Treg and microbiota data justify further study.

Points on this clone: Its cognate antigen is unknown.

CDR3 size: 17 residues. CDR1 and CDR2 (germline): SNHLY, FYNNEI. Trimming shortened V by 5 bases and J by 2 bases, and 18 bases separated the two germline ends. Assay: immunoSEQ multiplex PCR; the TCRdb copy retains only in-frame clones and omits some. The sample comprises 20,000 to 30,000 clones, around 84% of which are singletons, and around 5.5% rests with the top ten. Patients got ipilimumab 1 mg/kg beginning 14 to 28 days post-transplant. Dosing: nivolumab 3 mg/kg IV, weeks 1, 4, 7, 10, then every two weeks to week 26. The sequence was obtained from a male donor with diffuse large B-cell lymphoma. The V call is TRBV2, the J call TRBJ1-4; D is perhaps TRBD1 (6 bases). The sequenced sample was PBMCs, obtained in a trial of ipilimumab plus nivolumab as post-transplant consolidation. In nucleotides, the CDR3 is TGTGCCAGCAGTCGCAAGGGTTGGGGGGCTACTAATGAAAAACTGTTTTTT. Protein sequence: CASSRKGWGATNEKLFF. Full variable domain (missing parts from reference TRBV2 and TRBJ1-4): EPEVTQTPSHQVTQMGQEVILRCVPISNHLYFYWYRQILGQKVEFLVSFYNNEISEKSEIFDDQFSVERPDGSNFTLKIRSTKLEDSAMYFCASSRKGWGATNEKLFFGSGTQLSVL.